This T cell receptor beta chain was observed in a study of tissue T cells after allogeneic stem cell transplantation. Findings and limits, study-wide: Anatomically similar tissues had similar TCR repertoires within each patient. Which tissue TCRs were alloreactive or antigen-specific was not determined. Some clones might be persisting host cells.

Assay: immunoSEQ multiplex PCR; the TCRdb copy retains only in-frame clones and omits some. Among 20,000 to 25,000 clones listed, about two thirds were seen once. Worth noting for this clone: Antigen unknown. Genes and germline come from the mouse. The read terminates 1 residue ahead of where the CDR3 ends, so the germline J gene completes it.

V lost 5 bases and J lost 5; bases outside the gene matches: 7. This CDR3 has 15 residues. CDR1 FNHDT and CDR2 SITEND come from the germline V gene (reference sequence). The chain links TRBV19 to TRBJ2-3; 11 bases align to TRBD2. The TCR was taken from a female BALB/c mouse in good health. MHC haplotype of the mouse line: H2-d. Sequencing used spleen. The sequenced CDR3 bases are TGTGCCAGCAGCCGGACTGGGGGGCGGGGAGAAACGCTGTAT. This sequence encodes CASSRTGGRGETLY. The entire CDR3 protein is CASSRTGGRGETLYF.